Following are 5 T cell receptor beta chains from one sample sequenced in a study of kidney transplant recipient with SARS-CoV-2 infection (dated by TCRdb to the early 2020s). The sequencing machine was an Illumina MiSeq. Using fastp at Q25 and MiXCR, TCRdb reprocessed the public reads and kept productive beta chains. Each CDR3 protein gets just one entry, which takes the most common genes and DNA from the rows behind it. Counted in this sample were about 250,000 distinct CDR3 sequences; around 30% of them appeared once. Clones ranked in the top ten supply less than 8.5% of the sample. The time point label on this specimen signifies: pre-pandemic baseline sample and day 111 after first positive SARS-CoV-2 test. The source material was a blood sample, sampled at baseline and on day 111 from a kidney transplant recipient. The receptors originated from a young adult male patient who had COVID-19 and was a kidney transplant recipient. After a transplant, the graft donor may have provided part of the T cells.

A note on this clonotype: Just one base apart from a much larger clone, this may be a read error. This sequence joins TRBV30 and TRBJ2-7; D not resolved. The germline V gene has CDR1 GTSNPN and CDR2 SVGIG (reference sequence). V was cut by 5 bases and J by 3 bases, with 11 bases left in between. The CDR3 totals 12 residues. CDR3 DNA: TGTGCCTGGGGGGTGGGTTTCTACGAGCAGTACTTC. Its translation is CAWGVGFYEQYF. Looking up the rest from reference TRBV30 and TRBJ2-7 gives the full variable domain: SQTIHQWPATLVQPVGSPLSLECTVEGTSNPNLYWYRQAAGRGLQLLFYSVGIGQISSEVPQNLSASRPQDRQFILSSKKLLLSDSGFYLCAWGVGFYEQYFGPGTRLTVT.

This clonotype occurred many times. This chain connects TRBV3-1 to TRBJ1-2; no clear D gene. The CDR3 runs 17 residues. The germline V and J ends were trimmed by 5 bases and 4 bases, with 23 bases remaining between them. Germline assignment: CDR1 LGHDT and CDR2 YNNKEL (reference sequence). As DNA, the CDR3 is TGTGCCAGCAGCGAAATTGTCACCCTTCGAAAGACCTATGGCTACACCTTC. Its protein is CASSEIVTLRKTYGYTF.

This clonotype was recorded many times. V is TRBV25-1 and J is TRBJ1-1; unclear D gene. The CDR3 is 14 amino acids. V was trimmed by 1 base and J by 6 bases, leaving 12 bases between them. Germline-derived CDR1 and CDR2 are MGHDK and SYGVNS. The CDR3: CASSELYPVSEAFF. The CDR3 DNA reads TGTGCCAGCAGTGAATTGTATCCGGTCTCTGAAGCTTTCTTT.

About this clonotype: A read error is possible here, since a much larger clone lies one base away. The rearrangement links TRBV9 to TRBJ1-2; no definite D call. This CDR3 has 16 residues. Germline lookup yields CDR1 SGDLS and CDR2 YYNGEE. V was shortened by 7 bases and J by 4 bases, with 23 bases between the two germline ends. CDR3 bases: TGTGCCAGCTCCACAGTGTACCCAAGAAAGACCTATGGCTACACCTTC. Its translation: CASSTVYPRKTYGYTF. Drawing the rest from reference TRBV9 and TRBJ1-2, the complete variable domain is DSGVTQTPKHLITATGQRVTLRCSPRSGDLSVYWYQQSLDQGLQFLIQYYNGEERAKGNILERFSAQQFPDLHSELNLSSLELGDSALYFCASSTVYPRKTYGYTFGSGTRLTVV.

In this sample, this clonotype turned up many times. The CDR3: CASRQGGTSLYEQYF. The CDR3, as DNA: TGTGCCAGCAGACAGGGGGGGACTAGTCTCTACGAGCAGTACTTC. The chain has TRBV7-2 and TRBJ2-7; D is tentatively TRBD1 or TRBD2 (8 bases each). The germline V gene has CDR1 SGHTA and CDR2 FQGNSA. The CDR3 is 15 amino acids. V was cut by 6 bases and J by 3 bases, with 18 bases left in between.